This TCR beta chain comes out of a study of regulatory T cells in long-lasting Graves disease. Germline assignment: CDR1 DFQATT and CDR2 SNEGSKA (reference sequence). The CDR3 consists of 10 residues. The germline V and J ends were trimmed by 7 bases and 4 bases, with 6 bases remaining between them. This sample's time point: newly diagnosed GD, antithyroid drugs for less than 3 months. The TCR library was made from RNA extracted from PBMCs. Study results and limitations: In persistent patients, shared public clonotypes (approximately 3,000) outnumbered those in new patients (about 1,000). Lower TCR diversity was seen in persistent Graves' patients than in newly diagnosed ones.

This clonotype came up many times. Its matching antigen is unknown. Assembly of TCR beta libraries relied on iRepertoire HTBI primers together with Arm-PCR of CDR3 regions. TCRdb itself ran the multiplex PCR reads through MiXCR, one entry per CDR3 protein. The table lists some 240,000 distinct CDR3 sequences, roughly 19% of them singletons. These data were likewise used in another study, on T cells in Graves' hyperthyroidism and ophthalmopathy. Per that paper: Hyperthyroidism patients were newly diagnosed, had disease duration under 2 months, and were aged 18 to 65 years. A set of HTBI primers served as the primers for a first-round RT-PCR of the TCR CDR3.

This receptor was taken from a woman aged 30 to 39 with Graves disease. The chain joins TRBV20-1 to TRBJ2-3; D is uncertain. The specimen comprised peripheral blood mononuclear cells (PBMCs), sampled at new diagnosis, from a patient treated with antithyroid drugs. The CDR3, as DNA: TGCAGTGTATTCTCAGATACGCAGTATTTT. Protein: CSVFSDTQYF.